A single sample is the source of the 23 T cell receptor beta chains below, sequenced in a study of identical twins. Via MiXCR, TCRdb re-called the 5' RACE reads, giving one row per CDR3 protein. Of 510,000 or so distinct CDR3 sequences listed, approximately 14% are singletons. The same specimen was also included in a second study, on yellow fever vaccine responses in identical twins.

The sequenced sample consisted of CD4+ T cells sorted from blood. The receptors stem from a young woman in good health.

This clonotype was counted between two and nine times. This chain links TRBV20-1 with TRBJ1-2; 7 bases map to TRBD1. Germline V gene sequence: CDR1 DFQATT, CDR2 SNEGSKA (reference sequence). The CDR3 is made up of 13 amino acids. The junction had 4 bases not matched to a gene; V was cut back by 1 base and J by 5 bases. The CDR3 DNA reads TGCAGTGCTAGAGGGGGGACAGAGTATGGCTACACCTTC. It is translated as CSARGGTEYGYTF.

The J gene is TRBJ2-6, the V gene TRBV20-1; the match to TRBD1 covers 7 bases. CDR1 DFQATT and CDR2 SNEGSKA come from the germline V gene (reference sequence). V was clipped by 6 bases and J by 0 bases; unmatched bases: 5. This CDR3 contains 15 residues. CDR3 bases: TGCAGTGCGAGGGACAGATTCTCTGGGGCCAACGTCCTGACTTTC. Translation gives CSARDRFSGANVLTF.

This clonotype was seen only a few times. In DNA form, the CDR3 reads TGCAGTGCTAGAGCCCGGGGTGGCAATCAGCCCCAGCATTTT. Protein sequence: CSARARGGNQPQHF. The chain uses TRBV20-1 and TRBJ1-5; D is ambiguous. Germline values: CDR1 DFQATT, CDR2 SNEGSKA (reference sequence). V lost 1 base and J lost 2, with 9 bases in between. There are 14 residues in the CDR3.

This chain joins TRBV29-1 and TRBJ1-1; no clear D gene. CDR1 and CDR2 (germline): SQVTM, ANQGSEA. The CDR3 loop spans 14 amino acids. Trimming removed 4 bases from V and 1 base from J, with 13 bases in between. In DNA form, the CDR3 reads TGCAGCGTTGGAAAGGCGGCAGGGAACACTGAAGCTTTCTTT. Its translation is CSVGKAAGNTEAFF.

V gene TRBV24-1 combines with J gene TRBJ2-5; TRBD1 agrees at 11 bases. CDR3 size: 17 residues. Germline-derived CDR1 and CDR2 are KGHDR and SFDVKD. Losses at the gene ends were 1 base for V and 5 bases for J; bases not matched to a gene: 8. The CDR3 here is CATSDFSGQGAGETQYF. DNA of the CDR3: TGTGCCACCAGTGATTTCTCCGGACAGGGGGCTGGGGAGACCCAGTACTTC.

The sample holds one count of this clonotype. The junction departs from germline at one end; a sequencing error may be responsible. J is TRBJ1-3 and V is TRBV7-3; 7 nucleotides match TRBD1. CDR3 size: 22 residues. CDR1 is SGHTA and CDR2 is FQGTGA in the germline V gene. The CDR3 here is CASSLTQRGPDRAHYSGNTIYF. CDR3 bases: TGTGCCAGCAGCCTAACCCAAAGGGGGCCAGACAGGGCCCACTACTCTGGAAACACCATATATTTT.

V usage is TRBV6-1 and J usage is TRBJ2-1; 13 bases match TRBD2. The germline gives CDR1 MNHNS, CDR2 SASEGT. This CDR3 is built from 16 residues. Trimming took 8 bases from V and 5 from J; bases not matched to a gene: 9. CDR3: CASARYGLAGDNEQFF. In DNA, the CDR3 is TGTGCCAGCGCACGATATGGACTAGCGGGGGACAATGAGCAGTTCTTC.

The V gene is TRBV12-3 or TRBV12-4, the J gene TRBJ2-7, with D possibly matching TRBD2 (6 bases). With 5 bases removed from V and 3 bases from J, the gap between germline ends came to 17 bases. This CDR3 contains 15 residues. DNA for the CDR3: TGTGCCAGCAGTCAGCGACTAGAGTACGGCTACGAGCAGTACTTC. It yields the protein CASSQRLEYGYEQYF.

The chain employs TRBV2 and TRBJ1-2; D gene ambiguous. Germline V gene lookup returns CDR1 SNHLY and CDR2 FYNNEI. Trimming shortened V by 3 bases and J by 8 bases, and 10 bases separated the two germline ends. There are 12 residues in the CDR3. The CDR3 nucleotides are TGTGCCAGCAGTGATTTCGCTTTGGGCTACACCTTC. Its translation is CASSDFALGYTF.

The V and J genes are TRBV6-1 and TRBJ1-4; maybe TRBD1 (5 bases). V shed 6 bases and J shed 5 bases, with 16 bases lying between them. From germline, CDR1 is MNHNS and CDR2 SASEGT. This CDR3 region has 15 residues. CDR3: CASSPGRPVNEKLFF. DNA for the CDR3: TGTGCCAGCAGCCCAGGGAGGCCCGTAAATGAAAAACTGTTTTTT.

The genes are TRBV10-3 and TRBJ2-2; 10 positions match TRBD1. There are 14 residues in the CDR3. V was pared by 5 bases and J by 7 bases, with 4 bases of the junction left unmatched. From germline, CDR1 is ENHRY and CDR2 SYGVKD. The CDR3 loop reads CAISKGTGVGELFF. Written as DNA, the CDR3 is TGTGCCATCAGTAAGGGGACAGGGGTCGGGGAGCTGTTTTTT.

There are a few counts of this clonotype. V and J are TRBV7-9 and TRBJ2-1, with a weak D call TRBD2 (5 bases). Germline V CDR1 and CDR2: SEHNR, FQNEAQ (reference sequence). There are 14 residues in the CDR3. Trimming shortened V by 6 bases and J by 2 bases, and 11 bases separated the two germline ends. This CDR3 reads CASSTSGTYNEQFF. The CDR3 DNA reads as TGTGCCAGCAGTACCTCCGGGACCTACAATGAGCAGTTCTTC.

The chain joins TRBV5-1 to TRBJ2-7; a possible D gene is TRBD1 (5 bases). V was pared by 0 bases and J by 2 bases, with 12 bases between. The germline CDR1 and CDR2 sequences are SGHRS and YFSETQ. The CDR3 is made up of 15 amino acids. CDR3 sequence (DNA): TGCGCCAGCAGCTTGGGGGCAGGGCGTACCTACGAGCAGTACTTC. It yields the protein CASSLGAGRTYEQYF.

The chain has TRBV6-1 and TRBJ2-7; possibly TRBD2 for D (5 bases). This CDR3 is 14 amino acids long. Germline lookup yields CDR1 MNHNS and CDR2 SASEGT. The V gene lost 6 bases and the J gene lost 6 bases, with 18 bases spanning the gap. This CDR3 is CASRPPSGSAEQYF. In nucleotides, the CDR3 is TGTGCCAGCAGACCCCCGTCGGGGAGCGCCGAGCAGTACTTC.

This chain uses TRBV5-1 with TRBJ1-1; D not resolved. In germline, CDR1 is SGHRS, CDR2 YFSETQ. V shed 0 bases and J shed 0 bases, with 9 bases lying between them. This CDR3 has 15 residues. CDR3 loop: CASSLGLTVNTEAFF. The CDR3 DNA follows: TGCGCCAGCAGCTTGGGCTTAACAGTGAACACTGAAGCTTTCTTT.

The chain carries TRBV20-1 and TRBJ2-7; 8 bases are shared with TRBD1. CDR3 length equals 13 residues. CDR1 is DFQATT and CDR2 is SNEGSKA in the germline V gene (reference sequence). With V trimmed by 4 bases and J by 4 bases, 6 bases remained unmatched. The CDR3 nucleotides are TGCAGTGCTATTCTGACAGGGGCGTACGAGCAGTACTTC. It translates to CSAILTGAYEQYF.

This clonotype was counted ten times or more. This chain uses TRBV5-1 with TRBJ2-1; D remains unclear. Deletions cut 4 bases from V and 9 bases from J, with 14 bases between. Germline CDR1 SGHRS, CDR2 YFSETQ. The CDR3 spans 13 residues. The CDR3 is CASSASNTLEQFF. The CDR3 region has the DNA TGCGCCAGCAGCGCTTCTAACACCCTTGAGCAGTTCTTC.

This clonotype was seen a handful of times. The chain couples TRBV7-2 to TRBJ1-5, with no clear D. This CDR3 has 13 amino acids. Trimming removed 3 bases at V and 4 bases at J, with 7 bases between. Germline-derived CDR1 and CDR2 are SGHTA and FQGNSA. The CDR3 DNA follows: TGTGCCAGCAGCTTCACCCAGAATCAGCCCCAGCATTTT. It translates to CASSFTQNQPQHF.

The chain uses TRBV4-2 and TRBJ1-1; possible D gene TRBD1, 5 bases. With 8 bases removed from V and 10 bases from J, the gap between germline ends came to 20 bases. CDR3 size: 13 residues. CDR1 and CDR2 from the germline V gene are LGHNA and YNFKEQ. The DNA for the CDR3 is TGTGCCAGCGCCCGGGGGTCGGGAGTCGGAGCTTTCTTT. It yields the protein CASARGSGVGAFF.

The chain is built from TRBV6-1 and TRBJ2-3, with D possibly being TRBD2 (6 bases). The CDR3 is 15 residues long. Germline-derived CDR1 and CDR2 are MNHNS and SASEGT. V lost 6 bases and J lost 0, with 13 bases in between. CDR3 in DNA: TGTGCCAGCAGCCCCTTCGGGGGTAGCACAGATACGCAGTATTTT. As protein: CASSPFGGSTDTQYF.

In its sample, this clonotype was seen a few times. The chain employs TRBV3-1 and TRBJ2-1; 7 bases fit TRBD2. Losses at the gene ends were 4 bases for V and 9 bases for J; bases not matched to a gene: 3. This CDR3 is built from 12 residues. CDR1 and CDR2 (germline): LGHDT, YNNKEL (reference sequence). For the CDR3, the DNA is TGTGCCAGCAGCCCATGGGGGGGTGAGCAGTTCTTC. This codes for CASSPWGGEQFF.

This chain joins TRBV28 and TRBJ1-1; TRBD1 is a possible D gene (5 bases). Trimming shortened V by 5 bases and J by 11 bases, and 24 bases separated the two germline ends. Germline lookup yields CDR1 MDHEN and CDR2 SYDVKM. This CDR3 is built from 15 residues. CDR3 nucleotides: TGTGCCAGCAGTCCCTTAAGTGGAGGGCAGGGCCCGGCTTTCTTT. Residues: CASSPLSGGQGPAFF. Full variable domain (rest looked up from reference TRBV28 and TRBJ1-1): DVKVTQSSRYLVKRTGEKVFLECVQDMDHENMFWYRQDPGLGLRLIYFSYDVKMKEKGDIPEGYSVSREKKERFSLILESASTNQTSMYLCASSPLSGGQGPAFFGQGTRLTVV.

This clonotype was observed a handful of times. The chain has TRBV6-5 and TRBJ2-7; D may be TRBD2 (5 bases). This CDR3 comprises 15 residues. Germline CDR1 reads MNHEY; CDR2 reads SVGAGI. Trimming cost V 0 bases and J 2 bases, with 11 bases left between them. The CDR3 region has the DNA TGTGCCAGCAGTTACTCGAGGACTGACACCTACGAGCAGTACTTC. Translating it yields CASSYSRTDTYEQYF.